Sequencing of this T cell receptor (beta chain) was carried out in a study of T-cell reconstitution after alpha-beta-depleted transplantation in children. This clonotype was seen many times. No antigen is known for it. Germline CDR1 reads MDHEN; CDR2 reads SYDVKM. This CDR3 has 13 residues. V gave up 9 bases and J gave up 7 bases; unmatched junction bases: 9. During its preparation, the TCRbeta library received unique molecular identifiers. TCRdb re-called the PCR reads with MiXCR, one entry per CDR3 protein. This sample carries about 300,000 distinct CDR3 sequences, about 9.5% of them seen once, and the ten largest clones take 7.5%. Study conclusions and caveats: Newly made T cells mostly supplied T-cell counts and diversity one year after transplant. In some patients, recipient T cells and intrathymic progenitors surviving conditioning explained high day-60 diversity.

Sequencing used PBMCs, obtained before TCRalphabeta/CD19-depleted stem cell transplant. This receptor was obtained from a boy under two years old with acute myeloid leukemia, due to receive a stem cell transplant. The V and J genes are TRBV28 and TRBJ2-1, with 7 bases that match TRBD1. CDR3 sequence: CASRQGRENEQFF. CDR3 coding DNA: TGTGCCAGTCGACAGGGAAGGGAGAATGAGCAGTTCTTC.